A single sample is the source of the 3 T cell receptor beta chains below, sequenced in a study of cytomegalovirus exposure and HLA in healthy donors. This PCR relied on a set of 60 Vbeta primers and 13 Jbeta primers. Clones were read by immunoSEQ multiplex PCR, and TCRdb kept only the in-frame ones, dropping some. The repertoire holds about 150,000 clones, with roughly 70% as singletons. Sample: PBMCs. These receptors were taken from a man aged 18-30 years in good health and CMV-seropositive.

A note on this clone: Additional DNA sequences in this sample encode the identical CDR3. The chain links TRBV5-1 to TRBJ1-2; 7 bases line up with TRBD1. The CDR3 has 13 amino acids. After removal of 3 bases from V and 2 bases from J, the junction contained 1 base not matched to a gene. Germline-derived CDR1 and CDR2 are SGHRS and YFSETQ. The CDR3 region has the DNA TGCGCCAGCAGCTCGACAGGGAACTATGGCTACACCTTC. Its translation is CASSSTGNYGYTF.

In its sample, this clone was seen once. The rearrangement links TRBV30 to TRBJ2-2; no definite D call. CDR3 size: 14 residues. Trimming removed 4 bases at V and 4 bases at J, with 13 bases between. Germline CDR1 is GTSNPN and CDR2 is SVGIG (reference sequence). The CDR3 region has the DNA TGTGCCTGGAAGGCGGCGTCCAGCACCGGGGAGCTGTTTTTT. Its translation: CAWKAASSTGELFF.

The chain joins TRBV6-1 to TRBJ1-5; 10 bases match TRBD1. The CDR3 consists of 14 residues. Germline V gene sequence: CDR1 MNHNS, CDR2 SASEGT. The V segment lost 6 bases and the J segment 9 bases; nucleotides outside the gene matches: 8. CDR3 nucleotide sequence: TGTGCCAGCAGAGCCGGACAGGGGGTATGGCCCCAGCATTTT. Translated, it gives CASRAGQGVWPQHF.